The 24 T cell receptor beta chains below were found in one sample sequenced in a study of cytomegalovirus exposure and HLA in healthy donors. Here immunoSEQ multiplex PCR was the method, and the copy in TCRdb shows in-frame clones only, minus some. Counted here are about 360,000 clones, roughly 90% occurring once; the ten biggest clones make up roughly 0.83%. Sequences were obtained from PBMCs. Source of these receptors: a young woman in good health and CMV-seronegative.

The V gene is TRBV9, the J gene TRBJ1-1; D ambiguous. There are 14 residues in the CDR3. V shed 0 bases and J shed 5 bases, with 11 bases lying between them. Germline V gene sequence: CDR1 SGDLS, CDR2 YYNGEE. The CDR3 sequence is CASSVGAPPTEAFF. The DNA for the CDR3 is TGTGCCAGCAGCGTAGGGGCCCCCCCTACTGAAGCTTTCTTT.

The count of this clone is one. The chain combines TRBV5-1 with TRBJ2-5, with TRBD1 identical over 9 bases. CDR1 and CDR2 (germline): SGHRS, YFSETQ. CDR3 size: 14 residues. Trimming removed 4 bases from V and 5 bases from J; junction bases left unmatched: 6. The CDR3 loop reads CASSPGTGRETQYF. In DNA, the CDR3 is TGCGCCAGCAGCCCCGGGACAGGGCGGGAGACCCAGTACTTC.

In its sample, this clone was seen once. V and J are TRBV9 and TRBJ2-7, with D perhaps TRBD2 (5 bases). V was clipped by 1 base and J by 4 bases, with 12 bases between them. The CDR3 runs to 14 residues. Germline V gene data show CDR1 as SGDLS and CDR2 as YYNGEE. The CDR3 DNA reads as TGTGCCAGCAGCGTATCCGGGGAACCTTACGAGCAGTACTTC. It specifies CASSVSGEPYEQYF.

Worth noting for this clone: This likely came from a read error, as a far larger clone is one base away. The rearrangement uses TRBV5-1 and TRBJ2-7; D gene uncertain. This CDR3 is 12 amino acids long. Trimming left V 4 bases short and J 3 bases short, with 8 bases between. The germline V gene has CDR1 SGHRS and CDR2 YFSETQ. DNA for the CDR3: TGCGCCAGCAGCCATGCAGACTACGAGCAGTACTTC. It yields the protein CASSHADYEQYF. The whole variable domain, filled in from reference TRBV5-1 and TRBJ2-7, reads KAGVTQTPRYLIKTRGQQVTLSCSPISGHRSVSWYQQTPGQGLQFLFEYFSETQRNKGNFPGRFSGRQFSNSRSEMNVSTLELGDSALYLCASSHADYEQYFGPGTRLTVT.

The gene calls are TRBV19 and TRBJ2-1, with 8 bases matching TRBD1. Germline loops: CDR1 LNHDA, CDR2 SQIVND (reference sequence). CDR3 length: 15 residues. The V gene end was trimmed by 7 bases and the J gene end by 1 base; junction bases not matched to a gene: 6. CDR3 sequence (DNA): TGTGCCAGTAACCCATACAGGGGGTCCTACAATGAGCAGTTCTTC. Protein: CASNPYRGSYNEQFF.

The table lists this clone with a few counts. The J gene is TRBJ1-1, the V gene TRBV7-9; 7 nucleotides align to TRBD1. Germline CDR1 and CDR2: SEHNR and FQNEAQ (reference sequence). V lost 7 bases, J lost 4 bases, and 15 bases stayed unmatched. CDR3 length: 16 residues. CDR3 region: CASNRGGIGRITEAFF. The CDR3 DNA is TGTGCCAGCAACAGGGGTGGCATCGGACGTATCACTGAAGCTTTCTTT.

The rearrangement uses TRBV5-1 and TRBJ2-1; 8 positions agree with TRBD2. CDR3 length: 15 amino acids. V lost 0 bases, J lost 4 bases, and 3 bases stayed unmatched. Germline CDR1 is SGHRS and CDR2 is YFSETQ. This CDR3 is CASSLAGGIYNEQFF. Here the CDR3 DNA reads TGCGCCAGCAGCTTGGCGGGAGGGATATACAATGAGCAGTTCTTC.

The rearrangement links TRBV5-6 to TRBJ2-5, with TRBD1 identical over 9 bases. Germline CDR1 SGHDT, CDR2 YYEEEE. Unmatched junction bases numbered 16, after V lost 4 bases and J lost 3 bases. This CDR3 contains 18 residues. CDR3 loop: CASSTAGGTGNWKETQYF. For the CDR3, the DNA is TGTGCCAGCAGCACGGCAGGAGGGACAGGGAATTGGAAAGAGACCCAGTACTTC.

Only a few counts were recorded for this clone. The rearrangement uses TRBV7-8 and TRBJ2-7; 7 nucleotides line up with TRBD1. The J segment lost 2 bases and the V segment lost 1 base, leaving 2 bases of the junction unmatched. This CDR3 spans 14 amino acids. CDR1 and CDR2 from the germline V gene are SGHVS and FQNEAQ. CDR3: CASSLGTGAYEQYF. CDR3 DNA: TGTGCCAGCAGCTTAGGTACAGGGGCCTACGAGCAGTACTTC.

This clone has only one observation. V usage is TRBV28 and J usage is TRBJ1-1; no firm D call. Germline V gene sequence: CDR1 MDHEN, CDR2 SYDVKM. This CDR3 has 10 residues. V lost 11 bases to trimming and J lost 0 bases, with 4 bases between them. The DNA of the CDR3 is TGTGCCTTCATGAACACTGAAGCTTTCTTT. As protein: CAFMNTEAFF. The variable domain in full, completed from reference TRBV28 and TRBJ1-1, reads DVKVTQSSRYLVKRTGEKVFLECVQDMDHENMFWYRQDPGLGLRLIYFSYDVKMKEKGDIPEGYSVSREKKERFSLILESASTNQTSMYLCAFMNTEAFFGQGTRLTVV.

The V and J genes are TRBV2 and TRBJ1-1; D is unclear. This CDR3 has 14 amino acids. Germline values: CDR1 SNHLY, CDR2 FYNNEI. V was trimmed by 0 bases and J by 6 bases, leaving 11 bases between them. The DNA for the CDR3 is TGTGCCAGCAGTGAAGCGCTATTTAACGCTGAAGCTTTCTTT. The encoded protein is CASSEALFNAEAFF.

The chain links TRBV5-8 to TRBJ2-4; D unclear. Trimming left V 0 bases short and J 0 bases short, with 4 bases between. Germline CDR1 is SGHTS and CDR2 is YDEGEE. This CDR3 region has 14 residues. This CDR3 is CASSLAVAKNIQYF. In DNA, the CDR3 is TGTGCCAGCAGCTTGGCTGTAGCCAAAAACATTCAGTACTTC.

The rearrangement uses TRBV19 and TRBJ1-1; a weak D match, TRBD1 (6 bases). V was trimmed by 3 bases and J by 1 base, leaving 12 bases between them. The CDR3 is 15 amino acids. Germline CDR1 and CDR2: LNHDA and SQIVND (reference sequence). The chain's CDR3 is CASSIWARGNTEAFF. In nucleotides, the CDR3 is TGTGCCAGTAGTATTTGGGCCAGGGGGAACACTGAAGCTTTCTTT.

This sequence joins TRBV18 and TRBJ2-3, with TRBD2 matching 10 bases. Germline V gives CDR1 KGHSH, CDR2 LQKENI. CDR3 size: 16 residues. V was clipped by 6 bases and J by 1 base; unmatched bases: 7. The CDR3: CASSFSGGAGTDTQYF. The CDR3 bases are TGTGCCAGCTCTTTCAGCGGGGGGGCCGGCACAGATACGCAGTATTTT.

The chain joins TRBV18 to TRBJ1-2, with D hard to call. V gave up 3 bases and J gave up 2 bases, with 13 bases separating them. CDR1 is KGHSH, CDR2 LQKENI, per germline. This CDR3 contains 15 residues. The CDR3 coding sequence is TGTGCCAGCTCACCTCGGGGTTACCAAAACTATGGCTACACCTTC. Translation gives CASSPRGYQNYGYTF.

The V call is TRBV6-1, the J call TRBJ2-7; D might be TRBD2 (5 bases). The CDR3 is made up of 14 amino acids. Trimming removed 6 bases at V and 0 bases at J, with 12 bases between. Germline values: CDR1 MNHNS, CDR2 SASEGT. The CDR3: CASRTTRSSYEQYF. In nucleotides, the CDR3 is TGTGCCAGCAGGACTACTAGGAGCTCCTACGAGCAGTACTTC.

The gene calls are TRBV4-1 and TRBJ1-2; TRBD1 might be the D (5 bases). Germline V gene data show CDR1 as MGHRA and CDR2 as YSYEKL. V gave up 2 bases and J gave up 3 bases, with 10 bases separating them. This CDR3 comprises 14 residues. CDR3 amino acids: CASSQTRADYGYTF. The CDR3 DNA is TGCGCCAGCAGCCAAACCAGGGCGGACTATGGCTACACCTTC.

Only one count was recorded for this clone. The J gene is TRBJ2-5, the V gene TRBV27; no firm D call. Per germline, CDR1 MNHEY and CDR2 SMNVEV (reference sequence). This CDR3 region has 13 residues. With 2 bases removed from V and 4 bases from J, the gap between germline ends came to 8 bases. The CDR3 protein is CASSLEEGETQYF. In DNA, the CDR3 is TGTGCCAGCAGTTTAGAGGAAGGAGAGACCCAGTACTTC.

The chain couples TRBV6-5 to TRBJ2-5, with 10 positions matching TRBD2. CDR1 is MNHEY, CDR2 SVGAGI, per germline. V trimming: 8 bases; J trimming: 2 bases; junction bases outside the gene matches: 8. This CDR3 has 15 residues. The CDR3 protein is CASRSSGSKQETQYF. The CDR3 DNA reads TGTGCCAGCCGTTCTAGCGGGAGTAAGCAAGAGACCCAGTACTTC.

The V and J genes are TRBV15 and TRBJ2-1, with TRBD2 matching over 13 bases. Germline V lookup: CDR1 LNHNV, CDR2 YYDKDF (reference sequence). Unmatched junction bases numbered 4, after V lost 3 bases and J lost 5 bases. The CDR3 extends over 16 amino acids. Here the CDR3 reads CATSRGLAGINNEQFF. CDR3 sequence (DNA): TGTGCCACCAGCAGGGGACTAGCGGGGATTAACAATGAGCAGTTCTTC.

The chain carries TRBV18 and TRBJ1-3; the D gene is possibly TRBD1 (5 bases). V was clipped by 3 bases and J by 8 bases, with 17 bases between them. The germline CDR1 and CDR2 sequences are KGHSH and LQKENI. CDR3 size: 15 residues. The chain's CDR3 is CASSPLTTTGDTIYF. For the CDR3, the DNA is TGTGCCAGCTCACCCCTTACAACGACGGGGGACACCATATATTTT. Looking up the rest from reference TRBV18 and TRBJ1-3 gives the full variable domain: NAGVMQNPRHLVRRRGQEARLRCSPMKGHSHVYWYRQLPEEGLKFMVYLQKENIIDESGMPKERFSAEFPKEGPSILRIQQVVRGDSAAYFCASSPLTTTGDTIYFGEGSWLTVV.

V and J are TRBV6-1 and TRBJ2-7, with D unclear. The CDR3 runs 11 residues. V lost 5 bases to trimming and J lost 3 bases, with 5 bases between them. CDR1 and CDR2 (germline): MNHNS, SASEGT. The CDR3 loop is CASSYIYEQYF. CDR3 DNA sequence: TGTGCCAGCAGTTACATCTACGAGCAGTACTTC.

The rearrangement uses TRBV10-2 and TRBJ1-2; 9 bases map to TRBD1. CDR1 and CDR2 from the germline V gene are WSHSY and SAAADI. The length of the CDR3 is 14 residues. The V gene end was trimmed by 6 bases and the J gene end by 4 bases; junction bases not matched to a gene: 6. The CDR3 reads CASRDTGGGYGYTF. The CDR3 DNA follows: TGCGCCAGCAGAGACACAGGGGGCGGCTATGGCTACACCTTC.

This clone was seen a few times. The V call is TRBV5-1, the J call TRBJ1-4, with 7 bases identical to TRBD1. The CDR3 is 14 residues long. Germline V CDR1 and CDR2: SGHRS, YFSETQ. The ends lost 4 bases at V and 8 bases at J; junction bases unmatched: 8. The CDR3 DNA is TGCGCCAGCAGCCGAGGAGGGGGCGAGGAAAAACTGTTTTTT. It encodes CASSRGGGEEKLFF. The variable domain in full, completed from reference TRBV5-1 and TRBJ1-4, reads KAGVTQTPRYLIKTRGQQVTLSCSPISGHRSVSWYQQTPGQGLQFLFEYFSETQRNKGNFPGRFSGRQFSNSRSEMNVSTLELGDSALYLCASSRGGGEEKLFFGSGTQLSVL.